A selection of T cell receptor beta chains follows, all from one sample in a study of spatial heterogeneity in lung cancer. One entry per CDR3 protein, called by TCRdb with MiXCR from the 5' RACE reads. The sample records 28,000 or so distinct CDR3 sequences, over 10% being singletons. The input for sequencing was PBMCs, taken at surgery. The receptors stem from a female donor with early-stage non-small cell lung cancer. The CDR3 runs from the conserved cysteine through the conserved F or W. D genes are given only for firm matches. Clone size is stated in some rows and not others, as once, few, many or a class when expanded.

J gene: TRBJ1-5
clone size: many
V gene: TRBV7-9
CDR3 length: 13
D gene: -
CDR3 DNA: TGTGCCAGCCAGGGAGGCTTCAATCAGCCCCAGCATTTT
CDR3 protein: CASQGGFNQPQHF

J gene: TRBJ2-3
clone size: many
V gene: TRBV24-1
CDR3 length: 14
D gene: -
CDR3 DNA: TGTGCCACCAGTGATACGGTCTACATTGGCACGCAGTATTTT
CDR3 protein: CATSDTVYIGTQYF

J gene: TRBJ1-5
clone size: many
V gene: TRBV19
CDR3 length: 15
D gene: -
CDR3 DNA: TGTGCCAGTAGTCCGGACGACACGTCAAATCAGCCCCAGCATTTT
CDR3 protein: CASSPDDTSNQPQHF

J gene: TRBJ2-2
clone size: many
V gene: TRBV27
CDR3 length: 15
D gene: -
CDR3 DNA: TGTGCCAGCAGACAGGGGGGAGGGCACACCGGGGAGCTGTTTTTT
CDR3 protein: CASRQGGGHTGELFF

J gene: TRBJ1-5
clone size: many
V gene: TRBV20-1
CDR3 length: 12
D gene: -
CDR3 DNA: TGCAGCCGGGGTGATCTTAGTCAGCCCCAGCATTTT
CDR3 protein: CSRGDLSQPQHF

J gene: TRBJ2-5
clone size: few
V gene: TRBV12-3/TRBV12-4
CDR3 length: 12
D gene: -
CDR3 DNA: TGTGCCAGCAGGAGGGGGGAAGAGACCCAGTACTTC
CDR3 protein: CASRRGEETQYF

J gene: TRBJ2-7
clone size: many
V gene: TRBV5-1
CDR3 length: 18
D gene: TRBD2
CDR3 DNA: TGCGCCAGCAGCCCGGGACTAGCGGGAGGGCCTGGAACCTACGAGCAGTACTTC
CDR3 protein: CASSPGLAGGPGTYEQYF

J gene: TRBJ2-2
clone size: many
V gene: TRBV7-2
CDR3 length: 15
D gene: -
CDR3 DNA: TGTGCCAGCAGCCGGCTCTCAGGGAACACCGGGGAGCTGTTTTTT
CDR3 protein: CASSRLSGNTGELFF

J gene: TRBJ2-7
clone size: few
V gene: TRBV25-1
CDR3 length: 12
D gene: -
CDR3 DNA: TGTGCCAGCGCCGGGACGGGAAGCGAGCAGTACTTC
CDR3 protein: CASAGTGSEQYF

J gene: TRBJ1-3
clone size: few
V gene: TRBV29-1
CDR3 length: 14
D gene: -
CDR3 DNA: TGCAGCGTTGATTACGGCGCAGGCGGAAACACCATATATTTT
CDR3 protein: CSVDYGAGGNTIYF

J gene: TRBJ2-1
clone size: -
V gene: TRBV7-9
CDR3 length: 14
D gene: -
CDR3 DNA: TGTGCCAGCAGCAAAAGGGCGGCGACCAATGAGCAGTTCTTC
CDR3 protein: CASSKRAATNEQFF

J gene: TRBJ1-6
clone size: few
V gene: TRBV7-2
CDR3 length: 16
D gene: -
CDR3 DNA: TGTGCCAGCAGCTTAGTGTCGAGCTCCTATAATTCACCCCTCCACTTT
CDR3 protein: CASSLVSSSYNSPLHF

J gene: TRBJ2-2
clone size: many
V gene: TRBV9
CDR3 length: 17
D gene: -
CDR3 DNA: TGTGCCAGCAGCATGAGCCGTAGGGTCGCGAACACCGGGGAGCTGTTTTTT
CDR3 protein: CASSMSRRVANTGELFF

J gene: TRBJ2-1
clone size: many
V gene: TRBV19
CDR3 length: 11
D gene: -
CDR3 DNA: TGTGCCAGTACTCGAGGAAATGAGCAGTTCTTC
CDR3 protein: CASTRGNEQFF

J gene: TRBJ1-1
clone size: many
V gene: TRBV24-1
CDR3 length: 13
D gene: -
CDR3 DNA: TGTGCCACCAGTGACGAGGGGAACACTGAAGCTTTCTTT
CDR3 protein: CATSDEGNTEAFF

J gene: TRBJ2-2
clone size: many
V gene: TRBV28
CDR3 length: 13
D gene: -
CDR3 DNA: TGTGCCAGCGCCATAGGGAGGCCCGGGGAGCTGTTTTTT
CDR3 protein: CASAIGRPGELFF

J gene: TRBJ2-2
clone size: many
V gene: TRBV6-1
CDR3 length: 16
D gene: TRBD1
CDR3 DNA: TGTGCCAGCAGTGAACTAGGGACAGCGAACACCGGGGAGCTGTTTTTT
CDR3 protein: CASSELGTANTGELFF

J gene: TRBJ2-3
clone size: many
V gene: TRBV7-4
CDR3 length: 10
D gene: -
CDR3 DNA: TGTGCCAGCAGCCCAGATACGCAGTATTTT
CDR3 protein: CASSPDTQYF

J gene: TRBJ2-1
clone size: -
V gene: TRBV11-2
CDR3 length: 12
D gene: -
CDR3 DNA: TGTGCCAGCAGCTTAGACAGGGCTGAGCAGTTCTTC
CDR3 protein: CASSLDRAEQFF

J gene: TRBJ2-3
clone size: many
V gene: TRBV6-4
CDR3 length: 15
D gene: -
CDR3 DNA: TGTGCCAGCAGTGACGGGCAGGGAGGCACAGATACGCAGTATTTT
CDR3 protein: CASSDGQGGTDTQYF

J gene: TRBJ1-4
clone size: many
V gene: TRBV28
CDR3 length: 15
D gene: TRBD1
CDR3 DNA: TGTGCCAGCACTAATGAGGGACAGGGGAACGAAAAACTGTTTTTT
CDR3 protein: CASTNEGQGNEKLFF

J gene: TRBJ2-5
clone size: many
V gene: TRBV7-9
CDR3 length: 15
D gene: -
CDR3 DNA: TGTGCCAGCAGGCAAGGTTGGGGACAACAAGAGACCCAGTACTTC
CDR3 protein: CASRQGWGQQETQYF

J gene: TRBJ1-1
clone size: -
V gene: TRBV7-6
CDR3 length: 16
D gene: -
CDR3 DNA: TGTGCCAGCAGCTTGGGGGGGAGGCGAATGAACACTGAAGCTTTCTTT
CDR3 protein: CASSLGGRRMNTEAFF

J gene: TRBJ2-7
clone size: many
V gene: TRBV12-3/TRBV12-4
CDR3 length: 13
D gene: -
CDR3 DNA: TGTGCCAGCAGCCTAGGGGGGTTCTACGAGCAGTACTTC
CDR3 protein: CASSLGGFYEQYF

J gene: TRBJ2-5
clone size: few
V gene: TRBV30
CDR3 length: 11
D gene: -
CDR3 DNA: TGTGCCTGGAGTGTAGGGGGTTCCCAGTACTTC
CDR3 protein: CAWSVGGSQYF

J gene: TRBJ1-2
clone size: -
V gene: TRBV28
CDR3 length: 11
D gene: TRBD1
CDR3 DNA: TGTGCCAGCAGCTCCGGGACAGGGGATACCTTC
CDR3 protein: CASSSGTGDTF

J gene: TRBJ1-6
clone size: many
V gene: TRBV27
CDR3 length: 13
D gene: -
CDR3 DNA: TGTGCCAGCAGGCGGCAGGGTAATTCACCCCTCCACTTT
CDR3 protein: CASRRQGNSPLHF

J gene: TRBJ2-7
clone size: -
V gene: TRBV30
CDR3 length: 13
D gene: TRBD2
CDR3 DNA: TGTGCCTGTAAGCCGGGACTAGCATTCGAGCAGTACTTC
CDR3 protein: CACKPGLAFEQYF

J gene: TRBJ2-1
clone size: many
V gene: TRBV5-1
CDR3 length: 14
D gene: -
CDR3 DNA: TGCGCCAGCACTAGTACCAGCTCCTACAATGAGCAGTTCTTC
CDR3 protein: CASTSTSSYNEQFF

J gene: TRBJ2-5
clone size: few
V gene: TRBV12-3/TRBV12-4
CDR3 length: 16
D gene: TRBD2
CDR3 DNA: TGTGCCAGCAGGAAGGGAGGGACCCGATACCAAGAGACCCAGTACTTC
CDR3 protein: CASRKGGTRYQETQYF

J gene: TRBJ2-3
clone size: -
V gene: TRBV28
CDR3 length: 15
D gene: TRBD2
CDR3 DNA: TGTGCCAGCAGTGAAGCGGGAGTCTGGACAGATACGCAGTATTTT
CDR3 protein: CASSEAGVWTDTQYF

J gene: TRBJ1-6
clone size: -
V gene: TRBV24-1
CDR3 length: 13
D gene: -
CDR3 DNA: TGTGCCACCAGTGTGGGACCGAATTCACCCCTCCACTTT
CDR3 protein: CATSVGPNSPLHF

J gene: TRBJ2-2
clone size: many
V gene: TRBV5-5
CDR3 length: 15
D gene: -
CDR3 DNA: TGTGCCAGCAGCTCACCCCCCGTTTACACCGGGGAGCTGTTTTTT
CDR3 protein: CASSSPPVYTGELFF

J gene: TRBJ2-2
clone size: many
V gene: TRBV29-1
CDR3 length: 13
D gene: -
CDR3 DNA: TGCAGCGTTGAACGAGTTAACACCGGGGAGCTGTTTTTT
CDR3 protein: CSVERVNTGELFF

J gene: TRBJ1-1
clone size: many
V gene: TRBV5-4
CDR3 length: 14
D gene: -
CDR3 DNA: TGTGCCAGCAGCTTTGAGAGAATGAACACTGAAGCTTTCTTT
CDR3 protein: CASSFERMNTEAFF

J gene: TRBJ2-2
clone size: many
V gene: TRBV9
CDR3 length: 16
D gene: TRBD2
CDR3 DNA: TGTGCCAGCAGCGTCGGACTAGCTCGGTCACCCGGGGAGCTGTTTTTT
CDR3 protein: CASSVGLARSPGELFF

J gene: TRBJ2-1
clone size: -
V gene: TRBV30
CDR3 length: 12
D gene: -
CDR3 DNA: TGTGCCTGGAGTTTAACAGGGCCGGGTACTTTCTTC
CDR3 protein: CAWSLTGPGTFF

J gene: TRBJ1-2
clone size: many
V gene: TRBV7-8
CDR3 length: 12
D gene: -
CDR3 DNA: TGTGCCAGCACCTCCGGAAGCTATGGCTACACCTTC
CDR3 protein: CASTSGSYGYTF

J gene: TRBJ2-5
clone size: few
V gene: TRBV5-4
CDR3 length: 15
D gene: -
CDR3 DNA: TGTGCCAGCAGCTTGGTGGTAGCCGGCCAAGAGACCCAGTACTTC
CDR3 protein: CASSLVVAGQETQYF

J gene: TRBJ2-1
clone size: many
V gene: TRBV15
CDR3 length: 13
D gene: -
CDR3 DNA: TGTGCCACCAGCAGAGATATCAGGGGTGAGCAGTTCTTC
CDR3 protein: CATSRDIRGEQFF

J gene: TRBJ1-4
clone size: many
V gene: TRBV2
CDR3 length: 15
D gene: TRBD1
CDR3 DNA: TGTGCCAGCAGGGACAGGGATATGGCTAATGAAAAACTGTTTTTT
CDR3 protein: CASRDRDMANEKLFF

J gene: TRBJ2-7
clone size: -
V gene: TRBV7-2
CDR3 length: 14
D gene: TRBD2
CDR3 DNA: TGTGCCAGCAGCCGGGACGGGGGGAGGAGGGAGCAGTACTTC
CDR3 protein: CASSRDGGRREQYF